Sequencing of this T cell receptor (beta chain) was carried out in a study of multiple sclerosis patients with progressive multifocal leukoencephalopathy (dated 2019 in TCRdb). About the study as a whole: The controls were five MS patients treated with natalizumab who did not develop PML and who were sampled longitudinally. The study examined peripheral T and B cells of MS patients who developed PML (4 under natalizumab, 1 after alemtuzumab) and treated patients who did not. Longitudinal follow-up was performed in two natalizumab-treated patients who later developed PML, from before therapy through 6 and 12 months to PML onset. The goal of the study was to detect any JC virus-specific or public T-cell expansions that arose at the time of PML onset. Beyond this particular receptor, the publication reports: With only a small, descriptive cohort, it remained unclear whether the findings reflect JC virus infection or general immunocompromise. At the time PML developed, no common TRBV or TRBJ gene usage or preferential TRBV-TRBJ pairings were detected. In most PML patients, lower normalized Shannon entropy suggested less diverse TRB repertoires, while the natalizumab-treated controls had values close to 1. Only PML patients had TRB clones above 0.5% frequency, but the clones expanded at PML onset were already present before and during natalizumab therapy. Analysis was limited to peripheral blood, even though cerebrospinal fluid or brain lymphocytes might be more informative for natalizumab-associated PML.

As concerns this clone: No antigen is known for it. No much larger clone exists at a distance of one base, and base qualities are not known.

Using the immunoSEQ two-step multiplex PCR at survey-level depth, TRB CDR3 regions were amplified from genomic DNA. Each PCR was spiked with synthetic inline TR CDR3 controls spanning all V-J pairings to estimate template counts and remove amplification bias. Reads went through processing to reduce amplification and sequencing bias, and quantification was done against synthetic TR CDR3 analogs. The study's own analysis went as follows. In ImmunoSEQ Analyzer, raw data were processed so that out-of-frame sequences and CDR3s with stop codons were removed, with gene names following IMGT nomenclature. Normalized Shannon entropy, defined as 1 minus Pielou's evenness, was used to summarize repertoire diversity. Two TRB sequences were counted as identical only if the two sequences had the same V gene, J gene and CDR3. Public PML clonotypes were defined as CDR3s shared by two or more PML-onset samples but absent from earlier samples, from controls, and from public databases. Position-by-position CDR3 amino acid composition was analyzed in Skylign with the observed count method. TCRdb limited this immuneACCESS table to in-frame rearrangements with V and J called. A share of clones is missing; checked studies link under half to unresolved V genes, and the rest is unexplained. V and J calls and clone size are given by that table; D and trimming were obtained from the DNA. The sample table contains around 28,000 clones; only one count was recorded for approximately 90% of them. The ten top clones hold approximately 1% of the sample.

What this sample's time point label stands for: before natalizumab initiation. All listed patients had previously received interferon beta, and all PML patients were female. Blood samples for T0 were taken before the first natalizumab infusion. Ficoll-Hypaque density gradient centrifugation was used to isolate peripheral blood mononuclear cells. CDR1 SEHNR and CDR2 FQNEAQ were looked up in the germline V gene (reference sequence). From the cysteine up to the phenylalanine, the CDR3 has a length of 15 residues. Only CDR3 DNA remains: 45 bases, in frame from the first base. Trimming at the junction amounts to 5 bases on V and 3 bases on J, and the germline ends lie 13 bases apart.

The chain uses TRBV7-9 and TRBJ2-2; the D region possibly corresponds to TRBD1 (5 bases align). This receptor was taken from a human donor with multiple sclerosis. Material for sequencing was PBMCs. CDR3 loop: CASSLSQGDTGELFF. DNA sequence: TGTGCCAGCAGCCTAAGCCAGGGCGACACCGGGGAGCTGTTTTTT.